A selection of T cell receptor beta chains follows, all from one sample in a study of blood T cell repertoires in COVID-19. The protocol was immunoSEQ multiplex PCR, while the TCRdb copy is restricted to in-frame clones and leaves out a portion. The repertoire includes some 120,000 clones, 80% to 85% of them detected once, and around 13% sits in the top ten. The material sequenced was peripheral blood. The receptor set was obtained from a woman in her thirties who had recovered from COVID-19. The CDR3 runs from the conserved cysteine through the conserved F or W. The D gene is left open where the match is weak. Clone sizes are given selectively: once, few, many, or a class where the clone is expanded.

size	J	D	V	DNA	CDR3
-	TRBJ2-1	-	TRBV5-5	TGTGCCAGCAGCTTGAACTTCGGCTCCTACAATGAGCAGTTCTTC	CASSLNFGSYNEQFF
-	TRBJ2-3	TRBD1	TRBV15	TGTGCCACCAGCACCCGTACAGGGGGCGGTGCAGATACGCAGTATTTT	CATSTRTGGGADTQYF
-	TRBJ2-3	-	TRBV5-4	TGTGCCAGCAGCCCCGGGGGTAGCACAGATACGCAGTATTTT	CASSPGGSTDTQYF
once	TRBJ2-7	-	TRBV5-4	TGTGCCAGCAGCTCAGACAGGACCTACGAGCAGTACTTC	CASSSDRTYEQYF
-	TRBJ2-7	-	TRBV4-1	TGCGCCAGCAGCCAAGATACAGGGTATGGCGAGCAGTACTTC	CASSQDTGYGEQYF
-	TRBJ1-2	TRBD1	TRBV5-3	TGTGCCAGAAGCTTGAGCAGGGGGATGTTTGATGGCTACACCTTC	CARSLSRGMFDGYTF
-	TRBJ2-6	TRBD1	TRBV5-4	TGTGCCAGCAACCCCCGGGACAGACCCTCTGGGGCCAACGTCCTGACTTTC	CASNPRDRPSGANVLTF
-	TRBJ1-2	-	TRBV20-1	TGCAGTGCTTCCGGGACACATGGCTACACCTTC	CSASGTHGYTF
-	TRBJ1-1	-	TRBV30	TGTGCCTGGAGTGTAAGGGCGGGGAACACTGAAGCTTTCTTT	CAWSVRAGNTEAFF
-	TRBJ2-7	-	TRBV7-6	TGTGCCAGCAGCTTAGCCCAGAACTACGAGCAGTACTTC	CASSLAQNYEQYF
-	TRBJ2-6	-	TRBV3-1/TRBV3-2	TGTGCCAGCAGCCAAGGTCTACAGGGATCCGGGGCCAACGTCCTGACTTTC	CASSQGLQGSGANVLTF
-	TRBJ1-2	TRBD1	TRBV19	TGTGCCAGTAGTCTTGGACAGGGAATACGTATCGGCTACACCTTC	CASSLGQGIRIGYTF
-	TRBJ1-3	-	TRBV7-9	TGTGCCAGCAGCCCGACACAGGGAGCCCTCTCTGGAAACACCATATATTTT	CASSPTQGALSGNTIYF
-	TRBJ2-7	TRBD2	TRBV2	TGTGCCAGCAGTGATGGAGGGAGGGTCGGCTACGAGCAGTACTTC	CASSDGGRVGYEQYF
-	TRBJ2-2	TRBD1	TRBV7-9	TGTGCCAGCAGCTTACTGACAGGGCCTTCGAACACCGGGGAGCTGTTTTTT	CASSLLTGPSNTGELFF
medium-sized	TRBJ2-1	TRBD1	TRBV9	TGTGCCAGCAGCGCACAGGGGAATTCCTACAATGAGCAGTTCTTC	CASSAQGNSYNEQFF
-	TRBJ1-6	TRBD1	TRBV7-9	TGTGCCACCGCGGACAGGACGCTCCACTTT	CATADRTLHF
-	TRBJ2-1	TRBD2	TRBV30	TGTGCCTGGATGGTAGCGGGGGGGTACAATGAGCAGTTCTTC	CAWMVAGGYNEQFF
many	TRBJ2-2	TRBD1	TRBV6-4	TGTGCCAGCAGTGACGGGGACAGGGACACCGGGGAGCTGTTTTTT	CASSDGDRDTGELFF
-	TRBJ2-5	-	TRBV5-1	TGCGCCAGCAGCTTGGAGGGGGTTATGCAAGAGACCCAGTACTTC	CASSLEGVMQETQYF
-	TRBJ2-2	TRBD2	TRBV7-9	TGTGCCAGCACCGTACTAGCGGGAGGGCCGCGGGCCGGGGAGCTGTTTTTT	CASTVLAGGPRAGELFF
-	TRBJ2-1	TRBD1	TRBV5-4	TGTGCCAGCAGCGCCGGACAGGTTGGGAATGAGCAGTTCTTC	CASSAGQVGNEQFF